The 30 T cell receptor beta chains below come from one sample, sequenced in a study of blood T cell repertoires in COVID-19. Assay used: immunoSEQ multiplex PCR; TCRdb lists only in-frame clones, some missing. The profile shows approximately 160,000 clones, 87% of them singletons. The sequenced sample consisted of PBMCs or T cells enriched from blood (not recorded which). These receptors were obtained from a woman aged 45-59 years who had recovered from COVID-19.

J is TRBJ2-6 and V is TRBV7-8; TRBD1 agrees at 9 bases. Germline values: CDR1 SGHVS, CDR2 FQNEAQ. The CDR3 length is 16 residues. The V gene end was trimmed by 5 bases and the J gene end by 4 bases; junction bases not matched to a gene: 6. The CDR3 loop is CASSRQGGLGANVLTF. As DNA, the CDR3 is TGTGCCAGCAGCCGACAGGGGGGCCTCGGGGCCAACGTCCTGACTTTC.

The table lists this clone with a count of one. The CDR3 sequence: CASSRTGGEQYF. The CDR3 DNA reads as TGTGCCAGCAGCAGGACAGGGGGCGAGCAGTACTTC. The chain carries TRBV28 and TRBJ2-7, with 10 bases fitting TRBD1. CDR3 length: 12 amino acids. V dropped 6 bases and J dropped 6; count of bases not matched to a gene: 2. Germline V gene sequence: CDR1 MDHEN, CDR2 SYDVKM.

The chain's CDR3 is CASSQGGYRENNSPLHF. CDR3 nucleotide sequence: TGTGCCAGCAGCCAGGGGGGTTACCGGGAGAATAATTCACCCCTCCACTTT. This chain joins TRBV14 and TRBJ1-6, with TRBD1 as a possible D gene (5 bases). Germline lookup yields CDR1 SGHDN and CDR2 FVKESK. The CDR3 has 17 amino acids. Trimming shortened V by 3 bases and J by 5 bases, and 17 bases separated the two germline ends.

This clone was found a few times. The J gene is TRBJ2-3, the V gene TRBV5-1; no reliable D call. With 5 bases removed from V and 3 bases from J, the gap between germline ends came to 13 bases. Per germline, CDR1 SGHRS and CDR2 YFSETQ. The CDR3 consists of 14 residues. CDR3 amino acids: CASRPVPWTDTQYF. The DNA of the CDR3 is TGCGCCAGCAGGCCGGTTCCTTGGACAGATACGCAGTATTTT.

V gene TRBV5-1 combines with J gene TRBJ1-1; TRBD1 matches 7 bases. Germline CDR1 SGHRS, CDR2 YFSETQ. This CDR3 is 13 amino acids long. Trimming removed 4 bases from V and 4 bases from J; junction bases left unmatched: 4. The CDR3 nucleotides are TGCGCCAGCAGCCCCCAGGGGGTCACTGAAGCTTTCTTT. Its protein product is CASSPQGVTEAFF.

The count of this clone is one. The genes are TRBV6-5 and TRBJ1-4, with D perhaps matching TRBD1 (5 bases). The CDR3 runs to 16 residues. In germline, CDR1 is MNHEY, CDR2 SVGAGI. Trimming took 0 bases from V and 0 from J, leaving 8 bases between them. The CDR3 DNA follows: TGTGCCAGCAGTTACTCCTCGGGGGCAACTAATGAAAAACTGTTTTTT. Amino acids: CASSYSSGATNEKLFF.

J is TRBJ2-3 and V is TRBV2; TRBD2 aligns across 16 bases. Germline V lookup: CDR1 SNHLY, CDR2 FYNNEI. This CDR3 has 15 residues. J gave up 6 bases and V 7 bases, and 4 bases lay outside the gene matches. The CDR3 reads CASKGLAGGWDTQYF. In nucleotides, the CDR3 is TGTGCCAGCAAGGGACTAGCGGGAGGGTGGGATACGCAGTATTTT.

V and J are TRBV6-6 and TRBJ1-2; D perhaps matches TRBD1 (6 bases). CDR3 length: 13 residues. With 5 bases removed from V and 8 bases from J, the gap between germline ends came to 15 bases. Germline CDR1 is MNHNY and CDR2 is SVGAGI (reference sequence). This CDR3 is CASSQTTGLGYTF. In nucleotides, the CDR3 is TGTGCCAGCAGTCAAACCACAGGGCTCGGCTACACCTTC.

This chain uses TRBV18 with TRBJ1-4; 10 nucleotides align to TRBD1. The ends lost 2 bases at V and 6 bases at J; junction bases unmatched: 3. Germline assignment: CDR1 KGHSH and CDR2 LQKENI. CDR3 length: 15 residues. In nucleotides, the CDR3 is TGTGCCAGCTCACCATTAGGGACAGGGGATGAAAAACTGTTTTTT. It yields the protein CASSPLGTGDEKLFF. The variable domain in full, completed from reference TRBV18 and TRBJ1-4, reads NAGVMQNPRHLVRRRGQEARLRCSPMKGHSHVYWYRQLPEEGLKFMVYLQKENIIDESGMPKERFSAEFPKEGPSILRIQQVVRGDSAAYFCASSPLGTGDEKLFFGSGTQLSVL.

The V call is TRBV5-1, the J call TRBJ1-1, with 9 bases lining up with TRBD1. CDR3 length: 13 residues. With V trimmed by 4 bases and J by 4 bases, 2 bases remained unmatched. Germline CDR1 reads SGHRS; CDR2 reads YFSETQ. In DNA form, the CDR3 reads TGCGCCAGCAGCCTGGACAGGGGCACTGAAGCTTTCTTT. Amino acids: CASSLDRGTEAFF.

The gene calls are TRBV11-3 and TRBJ2-5; 14 positions match TRBD2. The trim removed 5 bases at V and 2 bases at J, leaving 10 bases unmatched. Germline V gene lookup returns CDR1 SGHNT and CDR2 YENEEA. The CDR3 consists of 18 residues. CDR3 protein: CASSPRLAGGPGQETQYF. The DNA for the CDR3 is TGTGCCAGCAGCCCACGACTAGCGGGAGGGCCCGGACAAGAGACCCAGTACTTC.

The chain combines TRBV30 with TRBJ1-5; D gene ambiguous. The length of the CDR3 is 15 residues. Trimming removed 0 bases at V and 2 bases at J, with 11 bases between. Germline V gene lookup returns CDR1 GTSNPN and CDR2 SVGIG (reference sequence). The CDR3 region has the DNA TGTGCCTGGAGTGTTCGGGAACTCCGCAATCAGCCCCAGCATTTT. Translating it yields CAWSVRELRNQPQHF.

The chain is built from TRBV27 and TRBJ2-5; 11 bases map to TRBD2. Germline trimming cut 0 bases from V and 4 bases from J; bases unmatched to any gene: 4. The CDR3 length is 16 residues. Germline CDR1 and CDR2: MNHEY and SMNVEV (reference sequence). CDR3 protein: CASSLSLAGASETQYF. The CDR3 bases are TGTGCCAGCAGTTTATCACTAGCGGGAGCGTCAGAGACCCAGTACTTC.

This clone was counted only a few times. The V gene is TRBV5-6, the J gene TRBJ1-2; 12 bases map to TRBD1. With V trimmed by 4 bases and J by 8 bases, 3 bases remained unmatched. The CDR3 spans 13 residues. Germline V gives CDR1 SGHDT, CDR2 YYEEEE. In DNA, the CDR3 is TGTGCCAGCAGCCCGGGACAGGGGGCAGGCTACACCTTC. Amino acid sequence: CASSPGQGAGYTF.

This chain uses TRBV27 with TRBJ1-5; D is undetermined. V dropped 3 bases and J dropped 4 bases, with 13 bases sitting between them. Germline CDR1 is MNHEY and CDR2 is SMNVEV (reference sequence). The CDR3 is 15 residues long. The CDR3 protein is CASSFGSAGNQPQHF. The DNA of the CDR3 is TGTGCCAGCAGTTTCGGCTCTGCGGGGAATCAGCCCCAGCATTTT.

The chain recombines TRBV10-3 with TRBJ2-3, with D possibly being TRBD2 (6 bases). V lost 8 bases and J 0 bases, leaving 9 bases between the germline ends. In germline, CDR1 is ENHRY, CDR2 SYGVKD. The CDR3 is made up of 13 amino acids. CDR3 nucleotides: TGTGCCATCGGCGGGGTAAGCACAGATACGCAGTATTTT. It codes for CAIGGVSTDTQYF.

This chain connects TRBV10-3 to TRBJ1-1, with D unresolved. Trimming cost V 0 bases and J 4 bases, with 9 bases left between them. The germline gives CDR1 ENHRY, CDR2 SYGVKD. This CDR3 has 14 residues. The CDR3 protein is CAISESGAGTEAFF. The CDR3 DNA is TGTGCCATCAGTGAGTCGGGAGCCGGCACTGAAGCTTTCTTT.

DNA of the CDR3: TGTGCCAGCAGCTTATCAGTATATCAGCCCCAGCATTTT. This encodes CASSLSVYQPQHF. This chain uses TRBV7-2 with TRBJ1-5; D remains ambiguous. Trimming removed 2 bases at V and 5 bases at J, with 7 bases between. Per germline, CDR1 SGHTA and CDR2 FQGNSA. CDR3 size: 13 residues.

The chain joins TRBV5-6 to TRBJ2-1, with 10 bases fitting TRBD2. Germline trimming cut 3 bases from V and 3 bases from J; bases unmatched to any gene: 6. This CDR3 spans 16 amino acids. Germline CDR1 is SGHDT and CDR2 is YYEEEE. CDR3 sequence reads: CASSSLLAGVYNEQFF. In DNA, the CDR3 is TGTGCCAGCAGCTCACTTCTAGCGGGAGTCTACAATGAGCAGTTCTTC.

V usage is TRBV3-1 (or the pseudogene TRBV3-2) and J usage is TRBJ1-2; D may be TRBD1 (6 bases). The CDR3 totals 15 residues. Per germline, CDR1 LGHDT and CDR2 YNNKEL (reference sequence). V dropped 3 bases and J dropped 5 bases, with 16 bases sitting between them. CDR3 nucleotide sequence: TGTGCCAGCAGCCAGACCGGGGGGGCGGTATATGGCTACACCTTC. This codes for CASSQTGGAVYGYTF.

The chain links TRBV6-5 to TRBJ2-3; 8 bases align to TRBD1. The germline CDR1 and CDR2 sequences are MNHEY and SVGAGI. The CDR3 consists of 16 residues. V was clipped by 2 bases and J by 4 bases; unmatched bases: 8. The CDR3 DNA reads as TGTGCCAGCAGTTACGCGGGACAGGCCGCAGCAGATACGCAGTATTTT. Its translation: CASSYAGQAAADTQYF.

The rearrangement links TRBV11-1 to TRBJ1-1; weak D call: TRBD1 (6 bases). Germline lookup yields CDR1 SGHAT and CDR2 FQDESV (reference sequence). The CDR3 length is 17 residues. Trimming cost V 0 bases and J 1 base, with 15 bases left between them. The chain's CDR3 is CASSLAFFGGRNTEAFF. The CDR3 coding sequence is TGTGCCAGCAGCTTAGCATTCTTTGGGGGCCGGAACACTGAAGCTTTCTTT. Full variable domain (remainder filled in from reference TRBV11-1 and TRBJ1-1): EAEVAQSPRYKITEKSQAVAFWCDPISGHATLYWYRQILGQGPELLVQFQDESVVDDSQLPKDRFSAERLKGVDSTLKIQPAELGDSAMYLCASSLAFFGGRNTEAFFGQGTRLTVV.

The chain uses TRBV30 and TRBJ1-2; D is ambiguous. V lost 7 bases to trimming and J lost 3 bases, with 12 bases between them. There are 12 residues in the CDR3. Per germline, CDR1 GTSNPN and CDR2 SVGIG (reference sequence). CDR3 sequence reads: CALGGSDYGYTF. CDR3 in DNA: TGTGCCTTAGGCGGGTCAGACTATGGCTACACCTTC.

The chain carries TRBV29-1 and TRBJ1-2; 9 bases fit TRBD1. CDR3 length: 13 amino acids. CDR1 is SQVTM, CDR2 ANQGSEA, per germline. The trim removed 3 bases at V and 8 bases at J, leaving 7 bases unmatched. CDR3 nucleotides: TGCAGCGTTGACGCCGGGACAGGGCAAGGCTACACCTTC. This encodes CSVDAGTGQGYTF.

This rearrangement joins TRBV5-1 to TRBJ2-7; 7 nucleotides match TRBD1. Germline V gene sequence: CDR1 SGHRS, CDR2 YFSETQ. The CDR3 length is 15 residues. The V gene end was trimmed by 4 bases and the J gene end by 4 bases; junction bases not matched to a gene: 11. The CDR3 sequence is CASSQNRGYEYEQYF. Written as DNA, the CDR3 is TGCGCCAGCAGCCAGAACAGGGGATACGAATACGAGCAGTACTTC.

This chain joins TRBV10-3 and TRBJ2-5, with D tentatively TRBD2 (6 bases). Trimming removed 2 bases at V and 1 base at J, with 17 bases between. Germline loops: CDR1 ENHRY, CDR2 SYGVKD. The CDR3 covers 17 residues. The CDR3 nucleotides are TGTGCCATCAGTGAGATTAGGCTGGGAGGTCCCCAAGAGACCCAGTACTTC. Amino acid sequence: CAISEIRLGGPQETQYF.

V gene TRBV29-1 combines with J gene TRBJ2-3; tentatively, D is TRBD2 (6 bases). This CDR3 spans 13 amino acids. The V gene's germline CDR1 is SQVTM and CDR2 ANQGSEA. Trimming removed 4 bases from V and 1 base from J, with 9 bases in between. The CDR3 region has the DNA TGCAGCGTTGGGAGGGGCCGCACAGATACGCAGTATTTT. Its protein is CSVGRGRTDTQYF.

This clone was recorded at least ten times. The chain couples TRBV10-1 to TRBJ2-2; D is perhaps TRBD2 (6 bases). The CDR3 covers 16 residues. V lost 2 bases to trimming and J lost 2 bases, with 12 bases between them. CDR1 WNHNN and CDR2 SYGVQD come from the germline V gene (reference sequence). In nucleotides, the CDR3 is TGCGCCAGCAGTGAGCCAGGACTATCAAACACCGGGGAGCTGTTTTTT. Its translation is CASSEPGLSNTGELFF.

The chain has TRBV7-2 and TRBJ2-1; D gene unclear. With 1 base removed from V and 3 bases from J, the gap between germline ends came to 10 bases. This CDR3 is built from 15 residues. The V gene's germline CDR1 is SGHTA and CDR2 FQGNSA. The chain's CDR3 is CASSLVGGNYNEQFF. The CDR3 DNA sequence: TGTGCCAGCAGCTTAGTTGGCGGAAACTACAATGAGCAGTTCTTC.

The chain carries TRBV5-1 and TRBJ2-4, with TRBD2 identical over 10 bases. V was pared by 4 bases and J by 7 bases, with 5 bases of the junction left unmatched. Germline V gene data show CDR1 as SGHRS and CDR2 as YFSETQ. CDR3 length: 14 residues. The CDR3 sequence: CASSPRTSGNIQYF. In DNA form, the CDR3 reads TGCGCCAGCAGCCCTAGGACTAGCGGTAACATTCAGTACTTC. Complete variable domain (other parts from reference TRBV5-1 and TRBJ2-4): KAGVTQTPRYLIKTRGQQVTLSCSPISGHRSVSWYQQTPGQGLQFLFEYFSETQRNKGNFPGRFSGRQFSNSRSEMNVSTLELGDSALYLCASSPRTSGNIQYFGAGTRLSVL.